These 29 T cell receptor beta chains originate from one sample sequenced in a study of response to subunit inactivated influenza vaccine. TCRdb reprocessed the RT-PCR reads via MiXCR and lists one record per CDR3 protein. The table records more than 400,000 distinct CDR3 sequences, around 7.7% of them present only once. The source was PBMCs from blood, collected 23 to 25 months after vaccination. These receptor sequences come from a man between 50 and 75 years old who received an inactivated influenza vaccine.

In its sample, this clonotype was seen a few times. CDR3: CASSTGTSGTGETQYF. Written as DNA, the CDR3 is TGCGCCAGCAGTACCGGGACTAGCGGGACCGGAGAGACCCAGTACTTC. The chain carries TRBV5-1 and TRBJ2-5; 13 nucleotides line up with TRBD2. The CDR3 totals 16 residues. Looked up from germline, CDR1 is SGHRS and CDR2 is YFSETQ. V shed 5 bases and J 4 bases; nucleotides not matched to a gene: 8.

In its sample, this clonotype was seen many times. The CDR3 DNA reads TGCGCCAGCCGACAAGGGGTCGAGACCGGGGAGCTGTTTTTT. It yields the protein CASRQGVETGELFF. The gene calls are TRBV5-1 and TRBJ2-2; D possibly corresponds to TRBD1 (5 bases). The germline V gene encodes CDR1 SGHRS and CDR2 YFSETQ. Trimming took off 7 bases at V and 5 bases at J, with 15 bases between the two ends. The length of the CDR3 is 14 residues.

This sequence joins TRBV27 and TRBJ2-7; D is unclear. Germline V gene data show CDR1 as MNHEY and CDR2 as SMNVEV (reference sequence). Trimming removed 5 bases from V and 8 bases from J, with 16 bases in between. The CDR3 sequence is 13 residues long. CDR3 protein: CASSTPKGRKQYF. The CDR3 nucleotides are TGTGCCAGCAGTACCCCCAAAGGACGTAAGCAGTACTTC.

The gene calls are TRBV20-1 and TRBJ2-1; TRBD1 agrees at 8 bases. The V segment lost 0 bases and the J segment 8 bases; nucleotides outside the gene matches: 9. The length of the CDR3 is 15 residues. Germline CDR1 DFQATT, CDR2 SNEGSKA (reference sequence). CDR3 nucleotide sequence: TGCAGTGCTAGAGATCTCGGGGGACAGGCGCATGAGCAGTTCTTC. Encoded protein: CSARDLGGQAHEQFF.

CDR3 sequence (DNA): TGCGCCAGCAGCTTGGAGATGTACTACGAGCAGTACTTC. It specifies CASSLEMYYEQYF. V is TRBV5-1 and J is TRBJ2-7; no definite D call. Germline V lookup: CDR1 SGHRS, CDR2 YFSETQ. V was pared by 0 bases and J by 3 bases, with 7 bases between. The CDR3 has 13 residues.

The sample holds a few counts of this clonotype. The chain couples TRBV20-1 to TRBJ2-5, with D maybe TRBD2 (5 bases). Trimming left V 6 bases short and J 3 bases short, with 17 bases between. This CDR3 spans 14 amino acids. Germline CDR1 DFQATT, CDR2 SNEGSKA (reference sequence). The CDR3 DNA sequence: TGCAGTGCCGGGGAGTTTGACGGCGAAGAGACCCAGTACTTC. Amino acid sequence: CSAGEFDGEETQYF.

Worth noting for this clonotype: At one end, the junction sequence differs from germline, possibly due to a read error. The chain has TRBV5-1 and TRBJ2-2, with 7 bases lining up with TRBD2. CDR3 length: 15 residues. Germline V gene sequence: CDR1 SGHRS, CDR2 YFSETQ. The CDR3 nucleotides are TGCGCCAGCAGCAAGAGCGGGGCGAACACCGGGGAGCAGTTTTTT. It yields the protein CASSKSGANTGEQFF.

This CDR3 is CASRRGSGTGFTYEQYF. Here the CDR3 DNA reads TGTGCCAGCAGACGAGGATCCGGGACTGGCTTCACCTACGAGCAGTACTTC. The chain employs TRBV6-1 and TRBJ2-7, with D possibly being TRBD2 (6 bases). The V gene's germline CDR1 is MNHNS and CDR2 SASEGT. This CDR3 spans 17 amino acids. Trimming removed 6 bases from V and 2 bases from J, with 23 bases in between.

The chain combines TRBV20-1 with TRBJ1-1, with no clear D. V was clipped by 1 base and J by 1 base, with 10 bases between them. Per the germline V gene, CDR1 is DFQATT and CDR2 is SNEGSKA (reference sequence). The length of the CDR3 is 14 residues. CDR3 amino acids: CSARGSLSNTEAFF. The CDR3 DNA is TGCAGTGCTAGAGGCTCTTTATCGAACACTGAAGCTTTCTTT.

This clonotype was detected many times. In nucleotides, the CDR3 is TGTGCCAGCAGCTTGGGCCCGGGACAGCAAGCCAAAAACATTCAGTACTTC. This encodes CASSLGPGQQAKNIQYF. This chain connects TRBV5-4 to TRBJ2-4; 7 positions agree with TRBD1. Germline trimming cut 0 bases from V and 0 bases from J; bases unmatched to any gene: 6. Germline V gene data show CDR1 as SGHNT and CDR2 as YYREEE (reference sequence). The CDR3 sequence is 17 residues long.

This clonotype was seen more than once but under ten times. The chain has TRBV5-1 and TRBJ2-5, with TRBD2 matching over 10 bases. The V gene end was trimmed by 0 bases and the J gene end by 5 bases; junction bases not matched to a gene: 10. The CDR3 is 17 amino acids. Germline assignment: CDR1 SGHRS and CDR2 YFSETQ. The CDR3 here is CASSLGNSGGRTETQYF. The CDR3 DNA reads as TGCGCCAGCAGCTTGGGAAATAGCGGGGGGCGGACGGAGACCCAGTACTTC.

This clonotype was seen more than once but under ten times. V and J are TRBV4-1 and TRBJ2-2; D is uncertain. V dropped 2 bases and J dropped 8 bases, with 18 bases sitting between them. This CDR3 has 16 residues. Germline lookup yields CDR1 MGHRA and CDR2 YSYEKL. CDR3 in DNA: TGCGCCAGCAGCCAATACCCAGGTAGCTCCCCTGGGGAGCTGTTTTTT. This gives the protein CASSQYPGSSPGELFF.

This chain connects TRBV29-1 to TRBJ2-1, with 10 bases lining up with TRBD1. V lost 6 bases, J lost 10 bases, and 6 bases stayed unmatched. Germline V gene lookup returns CDR1 SQVTM and CDR2 ANQGSEA. The CDR3 spans 12 residues. The CDR3 protein is CSVKTGGDEQFF. CDR3 nucleotides: TGCAGCGTCAAGACAGGGGGCGACGAGCAGTTCTTC.

The table lists this clonotype with a few counts. J is TRBJ2-7 and V is TRBV6-2 or TRBV6-3; 7 nucleotides match TRBD1. With V trimmed by 2 bases and J by 0 bases, 16 bases remained unmatched. The CDR3 length is 19 residues. CDR1 is MNHEY, CDR2 SVGEGT, per germline. The CDR3 sequence is CASSYLPTHRDRRSYEQYF. CDR3 DNA sequence: TGTGCCAGCAGTTACCTCCCCACACACCGGGACAGACGCTCCTACGAGCAGTACTTC.

This clonotype has only a few counts. The chain joins TRBV7-3 to TRBJ1-2; 7 bases match TRBD1. V dropped 3 bases and J dropped 6; count of bases not matched to a gene: 4. The CDR3 is 13 amino acids. The germline V gene encodes CDR1 SGHTA and CDR2 FQGTGA. The CDR3 nucleotides read TGTGCCAGCAGCTTCTCAGGGGGAGATGGCTACACCTTC. The encoded protein is CASSFSGGDGYTF.

This clonotype was counted between two and nine times. This chain links TRBV28 with TRBJ2-7; D is undetermined. The germline gives CDR1 MDHEN, CDR2 SYDVKM. This CDR3 is built from 14 residues. V was pared by 1 base and J by 4 bases, with 11 bases between. The CDR3 region is CASSLLGPEYEQYF. CDR3 DNA sequence: TGTGCCAGCAGTTTATTGGGCCCGGAGTACGAGCAGTACTTC.

This clonotype has a count of ten or more. The chain has TRBV10-3 and TRBJ2-7, with D uncertain. The CDR3 has 13 amino acids. Germline V lookup: CDR1 ENHRY, CDR2 SYGVKD. Trimming cost V 7 bases and J 4 bases, with 14 bases left between them. The DNA for the CDR3 is TGTGCCATCAATCAGCGACCTGGATACGAGCAGTACTTC. Residues: CAINQRPGYEQYF.

The V and J genes are TRBV6-1 and TRBJ2-1; a possible D gene is TRBD1 (6 bases). This CDR3 has 15 amino acids. The V gene lost 6 bases and the J gene lost 4 bases, with 16 bases spanning the gap. CDR1 is MNHNS, CDR2 SASEGT, per germline. This chain's CDR3 is CASRRGRTAYNEQFF. The DNA of the CDR3 is TGTGCCAGCAGGAGGGGCCGGACAGCGTACAATGAGCAGTTCTTC.

The V and J genes are TRBV6-4 and TRBJ2-5, with D possibly being TRBD1 (6 bases). V shed 6 bases and J shed 5 bases, with 19 bases lying between them. CDR1 and CDR2 (germline): MRHNA, SNTAGT. This CDR3 contains 15 residues. This chain's CDR3 is CASRSTGTQGETQYF. The CDR3 bases are TGTGCCAGCAGAAGTACCGGGACCCAGGGGGAGACCCAGTACTTC.

This clonotype was recorded a few times. The chain couples TRBV18 to TRBJ2-5; unclear D gene. The CDR3 is made up of 14 amino acids. The V end was cut by 0 bases, the J end by 5 bases, with 10 bases between. CDR1 and CDR2 from the germline V gene are KGHSH and LQKENI. CDR3 DNA: TGTGCCAGCTCACCACCGGGCCTGCCGGAGACCCAGTACTTC. It codes for CASSPPGLPETQYF.

This clonotype was observed at least ten times. The rearrangement links TRBV29-1 to TRBJ2-1; D might be TRBD1 (5 bases). Looked up from germline, CDR1 is SQVTM and CDR2 is ANQGSEA. Between the trimmed V and J ends, which lost 3 bases and 6 bases, there was a span of 9 bases. The CDR3 totals 12 residues. The CDR3 loop reads CSVEARVNEQFF. CDR3 nucleotide sequence: TGCAGCGTTGAGGCCAGGGTCAATGAGCAGTTCTTC.

This clonotype was observed many times. V is TRBV14 and J is TRBJ2-1; 7 bases map to TRBD2. Germline V gene data show CDR1 as SGHDN and CDR2 as FVKESK. This CDR3 spans 18 amino acids. V lost 4 bases to trimming and J lost 4 bases; unmatched junction nucleotides: 16. The CDR3 nucleotides read TGTGCCAGCAGCCCATGGCGGCTCAGCGGGGTTTCTTACAATGAGCAGTTCTTC. This codes for CASSPWRLSGVSYNEQFF.

This clonotype was recorded a few times. The chain joins TRBV10-3 to TRBJ2-1; D unresolved. CDR1 is ENHRY and CDR2 is SYGVKD in the germline V gene. The CDR3 covers 17 residues. V dropped 2 bases and J dropped 3 bases, with 17 bases sitting between them. DNA for the CDR3: TGTGCCATCAGTGAGGGGGTCGCGGAACCGAACTACAATGAGCAGTTCTTC. Its protein is CAISEGVAEPNYNEQFF.

This clonotype appeared a few times. One junction end disagrees with the germline gene, perhaps due to a read error. The CDR3 nucleotides are TGTGCCAGCAGTTATGGGGGGGCTAGGTACAATGAGCATTTCTTC. Translated: CASSYGGARYNEHFF. This chain joins TRBV6-2 or TRBV6-3 and TRBJ2-1; tentative D call: TRBD2 (7 bases). There are 15 residues in the CDR3. Germline-derived CDR1 and CDR2 are MNHEY and SVGEGT.

V gene TRBV4-1 combines with J gene TRBJ2-3, with 12 bases that match TRBD2. V was pared by 4 bases and J by 2 bases, with 7 bases of the junction left unmatched. CDR3 size: 17 residues. The germline CDR1 and CDR2 sequences are MGHRA and YSYEKL. The CDR3 reads CASSRRTSGDSTDTQYF. The CDR3 nucleotides read TGCGCCAGCAGCCGACGGACTAGCGGGGACTCCACAGATACGCAGTATTTT.

This clonotype has at least ten counts. V usage is TRBV5-1 and J usage is TRBJ1-1, with 10 bases lining up with TRBD1. The germline CDR1 and CDR2 sequences are SGHRS and YFSETQ. The trim removed 0 bases at V and 3 bases at J, leaving 8 bases unmatched. CDR3 length equals 17 residues. The DNA of the CDR3 is TGCGCCAGCAGCTTGGGGGACAGGGGTAAGGGCGACACTGAAGCTTTCTTT. Residues: CASSLGDRGKGDTEAFF.

V gene TRBV28 combines with J gene TRBJ2-7; tentatively, D is TRBD2 (7 bases). The CDR3 has 15 residues. V gave up 4 bases and J gave up 3 bases, with 16 bases separating them. Germline V gene data show CDR1 as MDHEN and CDR2 as SYDVKM. CDR3 DNA sequence: TGTGCCAGCAGTTCCGCGGGGGCGCGCTTCTACGAGCAGTACTTC. Translated: CASSSAGARFYEQYF.

This clonotype showed up just once. V is TRBV28 and J is TRBJ2-7, with 9 positions matching TRBD1. The length of the CDR3 is 15 residues. Germline V CDR1 and CDR2: MDHEN, SYDVKM. V lost 2 bases and J lost 3; bases outside the gene matches: 5. CDR3 sequence reads: CASSLRTGVFYEQYF. DNA of the CDR3: TGTGCCAGCAGTTTACGGACAGGGGTCTTCTACGAGCAGTACTTC.

This clonotype was found many times. Germline and junction disagree at one end, which may indicate a read error. The rearrangement links TRBV11-2 to TRBJ2-1, with D perhaps TRBD1 (6 bases). The CDR3 loop spans 13 amino acids. CDR1 and CDR2 (germline): SGHAT, FQNNGV. CDR3 amino acids: CASSQGYGSLPVF. CDR3 DNA: TGTGCCAGCAGCCAGGGGTATGGTTCACTACCAGTCTTC.